The following is a T cell receptor beta chain sequence with its context. This sample stems from a study of blood T cells in healthy people across ages. Germline V CDR1 and CDR2: MGHDK, SYGVNS. With V trimmed by 5 bases and J by 3 bases, 5 bases remained unmatched. The CDR3 is 15 amino acids. A second roughly 6 to 11 cycle PCR used barcoded and J-beta primers. TCRdb independently ran MiXCR on the 5' RACE reads; one entry per CDR3 protein. The sample lists around 800,000 distinct CDR3 sequences; 35% to 60% were seen once. The TCR sequence derives from a man older than 75 in good health. The sequenced sample was blood. The chain couples TRBV25-1 to TRBJ2-1, with 9 bases matching TRBD1. The CDR3 bases are TGTGCCAGCAGTCCTGGACAGGGGCTCTACAATGAGCAGTTCTTC. As protein: CASSPGQGLYNEQFF.